Shown below are 6 T cell receptor beta chains from a single sample sequenced in a study of cytomegalovirus exposure and HLA in healthy donors. The PCR ran on 60 Vbeta and 13 Jbeta primers. Profiling relied on immunoSEQ multiplex PCR, and the TCRdb table lists in-frame clones only, not all of them. Of about 170,000 clones listed, roughly 84% are singletons. The specimen was PBMCs. The receptors originated from a boy aged 2 to 10 in good health and CMV-seronegative.

The sample holds one count of this clone. This chain connects TRBV7-9 to TRBJ2-2, with D possibly matching TRBD2 (6 bases). The V and J ends lost 5 bases and 4 bases respectively, with 17 bases between them. The CDR3 runs 16 residues. From germline, CDR1 is SEHNR and CDR2 FQNEAQ (reference sequence). The CDR3 loop is CASSPTPGGGTGELFF. In nucleotides, the CDR3 is TGTGCCAGCAGCCCGACACCCGGGGGTGGCACCGGGGAGCTGTTTTTT. Filled out from reference TRBV7-9 and TRBJ2-2, the complete variable domain reads DTGVSQNPRHKITKRGQNVTFRCDPISEHNRLYWYRQTLGQGPEFLTYFQNEAQLEKSRLLSDRFSAERPKGSFSTLEIQRTEQGDSAMYLCASSPTPGGGTGELFFGEGSRLTVL.

The chain recombines TRBV5-1 with TRBJ1-2; 8 nucleotides align to TRBD1. This CDR3 region has 17 residues. Germline assignment: CDR1 SGHRS and CDR2 YFSETQ. The ends lost 4 bases at V and 4 bases at J; junction bases unmatched: 15. The CDR3 DNA is TGCGCCAGCAGCCGAGCCCCTATGACAGGGGTCGCCTATGGCTACACCTTC. It codes for CASSRAPMTGVAYGYTF.

This clone was picked up a small number of times. The chain uses TRBV10-2 and TRBJ1-5, with D tentatively TRBD1 (5 bases). V lost 4 bases and J lost 6, with 13 bases in between. Germline CDR1 reads WSHSY; CDR2 reads SAAADI. The length of the CDR3 is 14 residues. CDR3 residues: CASSVSGSAQPQHF. CDR3 bases: TGCGCCAGCAGTGTCTCAGGGTCGGCTCAGCCCCAGCATTTT.

The chain has TRBV5-6 and TRBJ1-5; 10 bases match TRBD1. Losses at the gene ends were 0 bases for V and 2 bases for J; bases not matched to a gene: 2. Germline V gene lookup returns CDR1 SGHDT and CDR2 YYEEEE. This CDR3 has 16 residues. The CDR3, as DNA: TGTGCCAGCAGCTTGGTGACAGGGGGCCGCAATCAGCCCCAGCATTTT. Protein sequence: CASSLVTGGRNQPQHF.

The chain recombines TRBV11-2 with TRBJ1-3; D is uncertain. Germline V gene data show CDR1 as SGHAT and CDR2 as FQNNGV. CDR3 length: 16 residues. The V and J ends lost 1 base and 0 bases respectively, with 10 bases between them. CDR3 in DNA: TGTGCCAGCAGCTTAGCAACCTCCAGCTCTGGAAACACCATATATTTT. It yields the protein CASSLATSSSGNTIYF.

The chain employs TRBV6-5 and TRBJ1-2, with D hard to call. V shed 0 bases and J shed 0 bases, with 11 bases lying between them. There are 16 residues in the CDR3. The germline CDR1 and CDR2 sequences are MNHEY and SVGAGI. The CDR3 nucleotides read TGTGCCAGCAGTTACTCCTGGGCAGAAACTAACTATGGCTACACCTTC. It yields the protein CASSYSWAETNYGYTF.